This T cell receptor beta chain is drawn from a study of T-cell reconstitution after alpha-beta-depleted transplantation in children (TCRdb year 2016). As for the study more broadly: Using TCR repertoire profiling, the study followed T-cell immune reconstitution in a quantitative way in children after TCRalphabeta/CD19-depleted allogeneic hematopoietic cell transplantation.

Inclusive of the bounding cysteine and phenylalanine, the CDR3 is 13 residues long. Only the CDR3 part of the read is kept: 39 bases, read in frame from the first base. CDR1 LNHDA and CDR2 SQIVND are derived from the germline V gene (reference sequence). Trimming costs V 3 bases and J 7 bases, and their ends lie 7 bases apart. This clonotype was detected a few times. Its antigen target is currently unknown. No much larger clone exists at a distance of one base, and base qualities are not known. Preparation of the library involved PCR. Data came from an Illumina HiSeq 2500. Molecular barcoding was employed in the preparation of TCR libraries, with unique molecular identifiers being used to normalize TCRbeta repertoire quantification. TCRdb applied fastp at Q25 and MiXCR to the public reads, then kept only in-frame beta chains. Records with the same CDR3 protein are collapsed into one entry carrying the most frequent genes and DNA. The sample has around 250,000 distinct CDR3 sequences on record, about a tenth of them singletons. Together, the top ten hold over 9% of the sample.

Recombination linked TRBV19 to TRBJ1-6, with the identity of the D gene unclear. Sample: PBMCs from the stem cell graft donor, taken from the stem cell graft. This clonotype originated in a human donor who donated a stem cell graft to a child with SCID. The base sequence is TGTGCCAGTAGTATCTGGGAGAATTCACCCCTCCACTTT. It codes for CASSIWENSPLHF.